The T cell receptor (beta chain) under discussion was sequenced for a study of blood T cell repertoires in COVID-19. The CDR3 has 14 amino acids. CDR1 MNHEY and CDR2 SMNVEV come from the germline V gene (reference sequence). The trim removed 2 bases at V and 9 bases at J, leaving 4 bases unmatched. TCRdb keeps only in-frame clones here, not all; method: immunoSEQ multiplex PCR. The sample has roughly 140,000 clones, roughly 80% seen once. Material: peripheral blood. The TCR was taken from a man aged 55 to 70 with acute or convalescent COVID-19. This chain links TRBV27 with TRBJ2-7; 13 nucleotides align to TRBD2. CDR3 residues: CASSLGTSGIGQYF. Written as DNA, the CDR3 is TGTGCCAGCAGTTTAGGGACTAGCGGGATTGGGCAGTACTTC.